This entry lists 2 T cell receptor beta chains sequenced from one sample in a study of blood T cell repertoires in COVID-19. This table comes from immunoSEQ multiplex PCR, and its TCRdb copy is limited to in-frame clones, with some not included. Of about 190,000 clones in the sample, approximately 87% were seen once. Sequenced: peripheral blood. These receptors came from a woman in her 70s with COVID-19, enrolled during active disease.

V and J are TRBV5-6 and TRBJ1-6, with 7 positions matching TRBD1. Germline CDR1 SGHDT, CDR2 YYEEEE. V lost 0 bases and J lost 6; bases outside the gene matches: 6. This CDR3 is built from 16 residues. CDR3 bases: TGTGCCAGCAGCTTGGTAGGAGGGGGCGGTAATTCACCCCTCCACTTT. It encodes CASSLVGGGGNSPLHF.

This clone appeared a few times. This chain connects TRBV5-6 to TRBJ2-1; 7 positions agree with TRBD2. Per germline, CDR1 SGHDT and CDR2 YYEEEE. The CDR3 has 16 residues. Trimming cost V 0 bases and J 0 bases; bases outside gene matches: 3. The CDR3 protein is CASSLDGGSSYNEQFF. The DNA for the CDR3 is TGTGCCAGCAGCTTGGACGGCGGGAGCTCCTACAATGAGCAGTTCTTC.